Following are 9 T cell receptor beta chains from one sample sequenced in a study of blood T cell repertoires in COVID-19. Data came from immunoSEQ multiplex PCR; TCRdb stores just in-frame clones and leaves some out. This sample has approximately 230,000 clones; roughly 80% occur once, and the top ten carry 7.5% to 10%. The specimen sequenced was peripheral blood. The source is an elderly man with acute or convalescent COVID-19.

This sequence joins TRBV7-9 and TRBJ2-5; tentative D call: TRBD1 (5 bases). With 1 base removed from V and 5 bases from J, the gap between germline ends came to 14 bases. The length of the CDR3 is 15 residues. Germline V gene lookup returns CDR1 SEHNR and CDR2 FQNEAQ (reference sequence). The CDR3: CASSLGSAGWETQYF. The CDR3 DNA reads as TGTGCCAGCAGCTTAGGATCGGCAGGGTGGGAGACCCAGTACTTC.

This clone has more than one count but fewer than ten. V and J are TRBV3-1 (or the pseudogene TRBV3-2) and TRBJ2-7, with 9 bases matching TRBD1. Germline V gene sequence: CDR1 LGHDT, CDR2 YNNKEL (reference sequence). The CDR3 sequence is 15 residues long. V dropped 4 bases and J dropped 0; count of bases not matched to a gene: 4. CDR3 amino acids: CASSRSDRGSYEQYF. The CDR3 DNA reads as TGTGCCAGCAGCCGGTCGGACAGGGGCTCCTACGAGCAGTACTTC.

A single count supports this clone. The chain couples TRBV6-5 to TRBJ2-1; a weak D match, TRBD2 (5 bases). The V gene lost 2 bases and the J gene lost 3 bases, with 11 bases spanning the gap. The CDR3 length is 15 residues. CDR1 and CDR2 from the germline V gene are MNHEY and SVGAGI. Here the CDR3 DNA reads TGTGCCAGCAGTTACCGGGGATCCTTCTACAATGAGCAGTTCTTC. Its protein is CASSYRGSFYNEQFF.

Points on this clone: Its ends do not fully match the called genes, so a read error is possible. The chain recombines TRBV18 with TRBJ1-1; the match to TRBD1 covers 9 bases. The CDR3 extends over 12 amino acids. CDR1 and CDR2 from the germline V gene are KGHSH and LQKENI. DNA of the CDR3: TGTGCCAGCTCGTCCGCCCCGGGACAGGGTACCTTT. This codes for CASSSAPGQGTF.

The CDR3 DNA sequence: TGTGCCAGCAGCCTGGGACAGGGGAGGGAAAAACTGTTTTTT. It codes for CASSLGQGREKLFF. The V gene is TRBV6-5, the J gene TRBJ1-4; 10 bases map to TRBD1. Germline CDR1 and CDR2: MNHEY and SVGAGI. The V and J ends lost 6 bases and 8 bases, in that order; junction bases with no gene match: 6. The CDR3 sequence is 14 residues long.

The chain is built from TRBV27 and TRBJ2-5; no reliable D call. CDR3 size: 13 residues. Germline loops: CDR1 MNHEY, CDR2 SMNVEV (reference sequence). V was shortened by 10 bases and J by 4 bases, with 16 bases between the two germline ends. The CDR3 loop is CATLSRVGETQYF. CDR3 bases: TGTGCCACCCTTTCCCGGGTGGGAGAGACCCAGTACTTC.

This clone was counted between two and nine times. V gene TRBV1 combines with J gene TRBJ1-1. TRBV1 is designated a pseudogene. The CDR3 runs to 12 residues. The CDR3 loop reads CTSSPPDSEAFF. The CDR3 DNA sequence: TGCACCAGCAGCCCGCCGGACTCCGAAGCTTTCTTT.

V is TRBV7-2 and J is TRBJ1-5; D call uncertain. Germline values: CDR1 SGHTA, CDR2 FQGNSA. Trimming removed 2 bases from V and 5 bases from J, with 7 bases in between. The length of the CDR3 is 13 residues. CDR3 DNA sequence: TGTGCCAGCAGCTTAAACCACTATCAGCCCCAGCATTTT. This translates into CASSLNHYQPQHF.

The V call is TRBV12-3 or TRBV12-4, the J call TRBJ2-1; D is uncertain. The CDR3 sequence is 13 residues long. Trimming left V 2 bases short and J 4 bases short, with 6 bases between. In DNA, the CDR3 is TGTGCCAGCAGTTTAAACTCGTACAATGAGCAGTTCTTC. Translation: CASSLNSYNEQFF.